Below are 25 T cell receptor beta chains sequenced from a single sample in a study of T-cell memory formation after mild COVID-19. In TCRdb, the 5' RACE reads were re-called with MiXCR into one record per CDR3 protein. The table includes roughly 150,000 distinct CDR3 sequences, 13% detected once. Sequences were obtained from PBMCs or a T cell subset sorted from them (not recorded which). These receptors originate from a man between 18 and 29 years old who had mild COVID-19 (a few samples of this study predate the infection). Cell type and time point are not known.

The rearrangement joins TRBV28 to TRBJ1-6; TRBD1 agrees at 9 bases. J gave up 5 bases and V 5 bases, and 4 bases lay outside the gene matches. In germline, CDR1 is MDHEN, CDR2 SYDVKM. The CDR3 extends over 15 amino acids. The CDR3 region is CASSLRTGDNSPLHF. The CDR3 DNA follows: TGTGCCAGCAGTCTCCGGACAGGGGATAATTCACCCCTCCACTTT.

The table lists this clonotype with a few counts. The V and J genes are TRBV15 and TRBJ2-3; D uncertain. This CDR3 comprises 13 residues. V was trimmed by 1 base and J by 7 bases, leaving 9 bases between them. CDR1 is LNHNV and CDR2 is YYDKDF in the germline V gene (reference sequence). The CDR3 bases are TGTGCCACCAGCAGAGCCCACGGGTATACGCAGTATTTT. Translated: CATSRAHGYTQYF.

This clonotype was observed a few times. The chain has TRBV6-5 and TRBJ2-2; D perhaps matches TRBD2 (6 bases). V was cut by 6 bases and J by 5 bases, with 10 bases left in between. The CDR3 has 13 residues. Germline-derived CDR1 and CDR2 are MNHEY and SVGAGI. This CDR3 is CASRKEGTGELFF. CDR3 DNA sequence: TGTGCCAGCAGAAAGGAGGGGACCGGGGAGCTGTTTTTT.

The chain joins TRBV7-8 to TRBJ1-5; D is possibly TRBD1 (6 bases). Germline V gene sequence: CDR1 SGHVS, CDR2 FQNEAQ. This CDR3 is 14 amino acids long. The germline V and J ends were trimmed by 5 bases and 5 bases, with 13 bases remaining between them. This CDR3 reads CASSIDRMHQPQHF. The CDR3 DNA reads TGTGCCAGCAGCATAGACAGGATGCATCAGCCCCAGCATTTT.

This clonotype was picked up a small number of times. The chain joins TRBV4-3 to TRBJ2-7, with D unclear. The V gene lost 0 bases and the J gene lost 4 bases, with 16 bases spanning the gap. Germline V gene data show CDR1 as LGHNA and CDR2 as YSLEER. The CDR3 totals 16 residues. CDR3 protein: CASSQDHGVLTYEQYF. CDR3 coding DNA: TGCGCCAGCAGCCAAGATCATGGCGTCCTCACATACGAGCAGTACTTC.

The rearrangement uses TRBV27 and TRBJ1-4; 8 bases fit TRBD1. The ends lost 3 bases at V and 5 bases at J; junction bases unmatched: 8. The CDR3 covers 16 residues. In germline, CDR1 is MNHEY, CDR2 SMNVEV (reference sequence). CDR3: CASSFSGAGGNEKLFF. Here the CDR3 DNA reads TGTGCCAGCAGTTTCTCTGGGGCAGGGGGCAATGAAAAACTGTTTTTT.

This chain connects TRBV7-2 to TRBJ2-1; 10 bases fit TRBD2. CDR3 length equals 16 residues. The V segment lost 5 bases and the J segment 5 bases; nucleotides outside the gene matches: 9. Germline V gene lookup returns CDR1 SGHTA and CDR2 FQGNSA. CDR3 region: CASSPDSGGFNNEQFF. The CDR3 nucleotides are TGTGCCAGCAGCCCAGATAGCGGGGGGTTTAACAATGAGCAGTTCTTC.

This clonotype was picked up a small number of times. The chain employs TRBV7-2 and TRBJ1-1; the D is unclear. Germline V CDR1 and CDR2: SGHTA, FQGNSA. This CDR3 is 15 amino acids long. V gave up 1 base and J gave up 3 bases, with 12 bases separating them. Here the CDR3 reads CASSLVAWEHTEAFF. DNA of the CDR3: TGTGCCAGCAGCTTAGTCGCTTGGGAACACACTGAAGCTTTCTTT.

This clonotype has only a few counts. The chain recombines TRBV20-1 with TRBJ1-6; D is undetermined. This CDR3 has 16 residues. V was trimmed by 0 bases and J by 0 bases, leaving 9 bases between them. Germline CDR1 and CDR2: DFQATT and SNEGSKA (reference sequence). CDR3 nucleotide sequence: TGCAGTGCTAGAGATGTGGGGAGCTCCTATAATTCACCCCTCCACTTT. Translated, it gives CSARDVGSSYNSPLHF.

The V and J genes are TRBV14 and TRBJ1-2, with D perhaps TRBD1 (5 bases). Germline V gene lookup returns CDR1 SGHDN and CDR2 FVKESK. Trimming removed 4 bases from V and 4 bases from J, with 13 bases in between. CDR3 length: 14 amino acids. The CDR3 loop is CASSRRDSSYGYTF. CDR3 coding DNA: TGTGCCAGCAGCCGCCGGGACTCCTCCTATGGCTACACCTTC.

This clonotype was observed a handful of times. The CDR3 DNA reads TGTGCCAGCAGCCGCCGACAGGGAGGTGAAGCTTTCTTT. It specifies CASSRRQGGEAFF. The rearrangement links TRBV7-6 to TRBJ1-1; 7 bases map to TRBD1. J gave up 7 bases and V 5 bases, and 7 bases lay outside the gene matches. The CDR3 has 13 amino acids. Germline V gene lookup returns CDR1 SGHVS and CDR2 FNYEAQ. Full variable domain (missing parts from reference TRBV7-6 and TRBJ1-1): GAGVSQSPRYKVTKRGQDVALRCDPISGHVSLYWYRQALGQGPEFLTYFNYEAQQDKSGLPNDRFSAERPEGSISTLTIQRTEQRDSAMYRCASSRRQGGEAFFGQGTRLTVV.

The rearrangement uses TRBV5-1 and TRBJ2-3, with 9 bases that match TRBD2. The V gene's germline CDR1 is SGHRS and CDR2 YFSETQ. The CDR3 is 15 amino acids. The junction had 3 bases not matched to a gene; V was cut back by 1 base and J by 3 bases. The CDR3 region has the DNA TGCGCCAGCAGCTTGACGGCGGGGGGGACAGATACGCAGTATTTT. Encoded protein: CASSLTAGGTDTQYF. Full variable domain (outside the CDR3, taken from reference TRBV5-1 and TRBJ2-3): KAGVTQTPRYLIKTRGQQVTLSCSPISGHRSVSWYQQTPGQGLQFLFEYFSETQRNKGNFPGRFSGRQFSNSRSEMNVSTLELGDSALYLCASSLTAGGTDTQYFGPGTRLTVL.

The gene calls are TRBV5-6 and TRBJ1-2, with D perhaps matching TRBD1 (6 bases). CDR3 length equals 13 residues. Deletions cut 5 bases from V and 7 bases from J, with 15 bases between. From germline, CDR1 is SGHDT and CDR2 YYEEEE. The DNA for the CDR3 is TGTGCCAGCAGAAAAACAGGGTACCGTGGCTACACCTTC. Protein sequence: CASRKTGYRGYTF.

This clonotype was counted between two and nine times. The V gene is TRBV9, the J gene TRBJ2-3, with D tentatively TRBD1 or TRBD2 (6 bases each). Germline CDR1 SGDLS, CDR2 YYNGEE. V was shortened by 0 bases and J by 1 base, with 12 bases between the two germline ends. This CDR3 is 16 amino acids long. The CDR3 DNA reads TGTGCCAGCAGCGTAGGGGGGGCCGAGGGCACAGATACGCAGTATTTT. As protein: CASSVGGAEGTDTQYF. Using reference TRBV9 and TRBJ2-3 for the parts outside the CDR3, the full variable domain is DSGVTQTPKHLITATGQRVTLRCSPRSGDLSVYWYQQSLDQGLQFLIQYYNGEERAKGNILERFSAQQFPDLHSELNLSSLELGDSALYFCASSVGGAEGTDTQYFGPGTRLTVL.

The rearrangement uses TRBV30 and TRBJ1-1; no firm D call. Looked up from germline, CDR1 is GTSNPN and CDR2 is SVGIG (reference sequence). The CDR3 is 13 amino acids. The V end lost 2 bases, the J end lost 1 base, and 8 bases lay between the germline ends. CDR3 in amino acids: CAWSSQQNTEAFF. The CDR3 DNA reads as TGTGCCTGGAGTAGCCAGCAGAACACTGAAGCTTTCTTT. The entire variable domain, with the rest obtained from reference TRBV30 and TRBJ1-1, is as follows: SQTIHQWPATLVQPVGSPLSLECTVEGTSNPNLYWYRQAAGRGLQLLFYSVGIGQISSEVPQNLSASRPQDRQFILSSKKLLLSDSGFYLCAWSSQQNTEAFFGQGTRLTVV.

The genes are TRBV7-2 and TRBJ2-2; 8 bases are a match to TRBD1. The CDR3 runs to 15 residues. Germline CDR1 SGHTA, CDR2 FQGNSA. Losses at the gene ends were 6 bases for V and 4 bases for J; bases not matched to a gene: 7. The chain's CDR3 is CASSRTGITTGELFF. The CDR3 DNA reads TGTGCCAGCAGTCGGACAGGGATCACCACCGGGGAGCTGTTTTTT.

This rearrangement joins TRBV20-1 to TRBJ2-7; D may be TRBD1 (5 bases). CDR1 is DFQATT and CDR2 is SNEGSKA in the germline V gene (reference sequence). This CDR3 region has 13 residues. V was shortened by 2 bases and J by 2 bases, with 10 bases between the two germline ends. The CDR3 DNA reads TGCAGTGCTAGAACCAGGACAACCTACGAGCAGTACTTC. Translated, it gives CSARTRTTYEQYF.

The genes are TRBV24-1 and TRBJ2-7; 11 bases match TRBD1. The trim removed 9 bases at V and 5 bases at J, leaving 8 bases unmatched. This CDR3 has 14 residues. Germline assignment: CDR1 KGHDR and CDR2 SFDVKD. In DNA form, the CDR3 reads TGTGCCACCCGGACAGGGGGCCATTCGGACGAGCAGTACTTC. It specifies CATRTGGHSDEQYF.

This clonotype has just a few counts. The chain is built from TRBV7-9 and TRBJ1-2; D not resolved. The V gene lost 1 base and the J gene lost 8 bases, with 11 bases spanning the gap. Germline assignment: CDR1 SEHNR and CDR2 FQNEAQ (reference sequence). The CDR3 has 13 residues. CDR3 sequence: CASSLGRLVGYTF. As DNA, the CDR3 is TGTGCCAGCAGCTTAGGGCGTTTGGTAGGCTACACCTTC.

The table lists this clonotype with a few counts. The chain joins TRBV28 to TRBJ1-2; 7 bases line up with TRBD1. Trimming took 2 bases from V and 2 from J; bases not matched to a gene: 5. Germline V CDR1 and CDR2: MDHEN, SYDVKM. This CDR3 is 15 amino acids long. Here the CDR3 reads CASSLVGTENYGYTF. The CDR3 bases are TGTGCCAGCAGTTTAGTTGGGACAGAAAACTATGGCTACACCTTC.

The V and J genes are TRBV20-1 and TRBJ1-1; D is ambiguous. The ends were cut back, 8 bases at V and 0 bases at J, with 16 bases in the middle. Germline V lookup: CDR1 DFQATT, CDR2 SNEGSKA (reference sequence). This CDR3 contains 14 residues. CDR3 loop: CSPSSPPMNTEAFF. DNA for the CDR3: TGCAGTCCCTCATCTCCCCCAATGAACACTGAAGCTTTCTTT.

The chain has TRBV28 and TRBJ1-2, with 9 positions matching TRBD1. The germline CDR1 and CDR2 sequences are MDHEN and SYDVKM. This CDR3 region has 13 residues. V was clipped by 6 bases and J by 9 bases; unmatched bases: 8. For the CDR3, the DNA is TGTGCCAGCAGGACACAGGGGGCGCGCCGCTACACCTTC. Translation: CASRTQGARRYTF.

A few counts support this clonotype. This rearrangement joins TRBV2 to TRBJ1-2; perhaps TRBD1 as D (5 bases). Trimming pared 3 bases from V and 4 bases from J, leaving 6 bases between. Germline CDR1 and CDR2: SNHLY and FYNNEI. This CDR3 contains 12 residues. The CDR3 DNA reads TGTGCCAGCAGTGAGAGGGGCTATGGCTACACCTTC. Protein product: CASSERGYGYTF.

The gene calls are TRBV7-9 and TRBJ2-2; D unclear. Germline CDR1 is SEHNR and CDR2 is FQNEAQ (reference sequence). The germline V and J ends were trimmed by 3 bases and 0 bases, with 5 bases remaining between them. The length of the CDR3 is 14 residues. The CDR3 loop is CASSFTTNTGELFF. CDR3 sequence (DNA): TGTGCCAGCAGCTTCACAACGAACACCGGGGAGCTGTTTTTT.

The chain uses TRBV7-8 and TRBJ1-2; 7 positions match TRBD1. CDR1 and CDR2 from the germline V gene are SGHVS and FQNEAQ. The ends lost 2 bases at V and 6 bases at J; junction bases unmatched: 6. CDR3 length equals 14 residues. The CDR3 DNA sequence: TGTGCCAGCAGCTTATTAACAGGGGTGAATGGCTACACCTTC. It codes for CASSLLTGVNGYTF.